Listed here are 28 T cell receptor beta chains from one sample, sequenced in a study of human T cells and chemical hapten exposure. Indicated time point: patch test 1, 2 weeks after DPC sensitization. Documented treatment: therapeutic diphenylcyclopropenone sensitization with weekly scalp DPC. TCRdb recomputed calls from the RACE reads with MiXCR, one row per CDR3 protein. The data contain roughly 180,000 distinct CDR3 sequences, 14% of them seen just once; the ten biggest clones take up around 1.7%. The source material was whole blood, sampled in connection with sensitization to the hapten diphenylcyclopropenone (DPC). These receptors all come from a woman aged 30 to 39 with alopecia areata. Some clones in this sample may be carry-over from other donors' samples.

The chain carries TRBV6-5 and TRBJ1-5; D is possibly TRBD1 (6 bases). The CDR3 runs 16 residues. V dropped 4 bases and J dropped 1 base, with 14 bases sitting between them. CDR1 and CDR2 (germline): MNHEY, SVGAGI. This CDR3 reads CASSSGTPGSNQPQHF. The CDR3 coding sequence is TGTGCCAGCAGTTCCGGGACACCGGGGAGCAATCAGCCCCAGCATTTT.

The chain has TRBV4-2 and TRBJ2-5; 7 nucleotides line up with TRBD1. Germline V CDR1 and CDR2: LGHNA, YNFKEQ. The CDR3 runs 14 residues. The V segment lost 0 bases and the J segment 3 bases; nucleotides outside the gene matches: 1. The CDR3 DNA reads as TGTGCCAGCAGCCAAGATGACAGGGAAGAGACCCAGTACTTC. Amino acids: CASSQDDREETQYF.

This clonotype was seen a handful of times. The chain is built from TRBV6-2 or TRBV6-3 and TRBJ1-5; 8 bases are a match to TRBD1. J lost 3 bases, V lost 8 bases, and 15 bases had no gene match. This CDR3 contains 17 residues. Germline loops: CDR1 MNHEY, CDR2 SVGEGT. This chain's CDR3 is CASFYADRVVINQPQHF. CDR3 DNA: TGTGCCAGCTTCTATGCGGACAGGGTCGTAATCAATCAGCCCCAGCATTTT.

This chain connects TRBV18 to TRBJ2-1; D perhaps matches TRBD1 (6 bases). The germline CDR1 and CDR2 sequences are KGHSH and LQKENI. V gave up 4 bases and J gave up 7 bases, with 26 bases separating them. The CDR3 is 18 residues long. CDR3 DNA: TGTGCCAGCTCACTCACCACCCCCGGGACATCTAAAGTTAATGAGCAGTTCTTC. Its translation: CASSLTTPGTSKVNEQFF.

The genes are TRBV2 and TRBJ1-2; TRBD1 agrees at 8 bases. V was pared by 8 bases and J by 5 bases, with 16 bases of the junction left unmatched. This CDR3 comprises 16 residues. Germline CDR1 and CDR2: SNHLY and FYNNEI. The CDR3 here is CASLGPTGELSYGYTF. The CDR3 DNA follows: TGTGCCAGCCTAGGACCGACAGGGGAACTATCTTATGGCTACACCTTC.

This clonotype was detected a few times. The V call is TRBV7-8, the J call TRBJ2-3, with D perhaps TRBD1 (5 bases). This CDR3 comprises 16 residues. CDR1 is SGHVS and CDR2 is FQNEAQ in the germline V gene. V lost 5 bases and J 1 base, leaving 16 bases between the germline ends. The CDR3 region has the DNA TGTGCCAGCAGCCCCACCAGGGTCGAGGGCACAGATACGCAGTATTTT. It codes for CASSPTRVEGTDTQYF.

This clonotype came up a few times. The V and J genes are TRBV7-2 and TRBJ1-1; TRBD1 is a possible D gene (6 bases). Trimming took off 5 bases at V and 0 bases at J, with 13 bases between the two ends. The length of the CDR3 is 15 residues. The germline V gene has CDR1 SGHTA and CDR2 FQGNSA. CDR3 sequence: CASSRTATMNTEAFF. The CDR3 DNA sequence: TGTGCCAGCAGCCGGACAGCCACTATGAACACTGAAGCTTTCTTT.

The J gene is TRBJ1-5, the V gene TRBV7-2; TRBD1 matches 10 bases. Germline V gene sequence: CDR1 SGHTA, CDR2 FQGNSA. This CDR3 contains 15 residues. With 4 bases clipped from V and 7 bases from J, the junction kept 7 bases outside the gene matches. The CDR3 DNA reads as TGTGCCAGCAGCTCGGACAGGGGGTTTGGACAGCCCCAGCATTTT. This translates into CASSSDRGFGQPQHF.

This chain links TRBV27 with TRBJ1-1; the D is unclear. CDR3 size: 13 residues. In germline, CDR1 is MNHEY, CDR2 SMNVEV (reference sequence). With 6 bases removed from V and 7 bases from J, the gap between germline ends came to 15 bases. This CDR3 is CASRRSAGGEAFF. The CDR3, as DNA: TGTGCCAGCAGGCGGTCGGCGGGCGGTGAAGCTTTCTTT.

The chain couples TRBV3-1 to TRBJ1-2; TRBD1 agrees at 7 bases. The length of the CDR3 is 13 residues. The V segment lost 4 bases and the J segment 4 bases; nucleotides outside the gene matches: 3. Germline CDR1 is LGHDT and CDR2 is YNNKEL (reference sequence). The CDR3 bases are TGTGCCAGCAGCCCACAGGGGCTCTATGGCTACACCTTC. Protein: CASSPQGLYGYTF. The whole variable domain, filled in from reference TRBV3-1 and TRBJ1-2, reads DTAVSQTPKYLVTQMGNDKSIKCEQNLGHDTMYWYKQDSKKFLKIMFSYNNKELIINETVPNRFSPKSPDKAHLNLHINSLELGDSAVYFCASSPQGLYGYTFGSGTRLTVV.

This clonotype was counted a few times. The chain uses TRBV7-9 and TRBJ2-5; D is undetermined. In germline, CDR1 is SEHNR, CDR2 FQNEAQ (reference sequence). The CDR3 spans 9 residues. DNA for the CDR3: TGTACACCCCAAGAGACCCAGTACTTC. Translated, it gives CTPQETQYF. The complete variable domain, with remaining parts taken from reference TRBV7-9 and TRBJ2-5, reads DTGVSQNPRHKITKRGQNVTFRCDPISEHNRLYWYRQTLGQGPEFLTYFQNEAQLEKSRLLSDRFSAERPKGSFSTLEIQRTEQGDSAMYLCTPQETQYFGPGTRLLVL.

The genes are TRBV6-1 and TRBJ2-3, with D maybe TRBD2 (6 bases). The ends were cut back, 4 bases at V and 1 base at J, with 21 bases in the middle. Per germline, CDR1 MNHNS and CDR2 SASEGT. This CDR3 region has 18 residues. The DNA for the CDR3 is TGTGCCAGCAGTGTAATCGTTGCAGGGCGGGGACGCACAGATACGCAGTATTTT. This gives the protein CASSVIVAGRGRTDTQYF.

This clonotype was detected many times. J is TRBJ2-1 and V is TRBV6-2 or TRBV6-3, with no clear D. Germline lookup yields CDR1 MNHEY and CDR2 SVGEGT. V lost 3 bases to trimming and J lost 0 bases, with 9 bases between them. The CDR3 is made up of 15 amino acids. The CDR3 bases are TGTGCCAGCAGTTATATGCGGAGCTCCTACAATGAGCAGTTCTTC. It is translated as CASSYMRSSYNEQFF.

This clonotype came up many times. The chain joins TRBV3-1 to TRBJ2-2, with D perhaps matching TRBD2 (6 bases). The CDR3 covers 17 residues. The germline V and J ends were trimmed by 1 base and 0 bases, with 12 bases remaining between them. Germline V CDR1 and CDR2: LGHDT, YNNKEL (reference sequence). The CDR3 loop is CASSQVGGGANTGELFF. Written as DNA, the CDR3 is TGTGCCAGCAGCCAAGTCGGTGGCGGGGCGAACACCGGGGAGCTGTTTTTT. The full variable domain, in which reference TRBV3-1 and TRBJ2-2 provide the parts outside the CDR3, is DTAVSQTPKYLVTQMGNDKSIKCEQNLGHDTMYWYKQDSKKFLKIMFSYNNKELIINETVPNRFSPKSPDKAHLNLHINSLELGDSAVYFCASSQVGGGANTGELFFGEGSRLTVL.

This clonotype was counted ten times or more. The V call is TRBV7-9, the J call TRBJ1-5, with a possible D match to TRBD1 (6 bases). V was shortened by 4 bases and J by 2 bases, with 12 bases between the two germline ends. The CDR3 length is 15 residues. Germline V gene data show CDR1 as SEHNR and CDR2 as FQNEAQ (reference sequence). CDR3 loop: CASSSTGWGNQPQHF. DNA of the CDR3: TGTGCCAGCAGCTCGACAGGTTGGGGCAATCAGCCCCAGCATTTT. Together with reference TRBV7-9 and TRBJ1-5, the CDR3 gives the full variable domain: DTGVSQNPRHKITKRGQNVTFRCDPISEHNRLYWYRQTLGQGPEFLTYFQNEAQLEKSRLLSDRFSAERPKGSFSTLEIQRTEQGDSAMYLCASSSTGWGNQPQHFGDGTRLSIL.

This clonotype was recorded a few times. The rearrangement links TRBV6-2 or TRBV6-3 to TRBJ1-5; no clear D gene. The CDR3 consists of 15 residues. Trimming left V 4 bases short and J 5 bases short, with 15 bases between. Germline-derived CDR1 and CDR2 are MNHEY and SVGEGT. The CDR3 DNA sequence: TGTGCCAGCAGTTCCCCGATGGACGGGCATCAGCCCCAGCATTTT. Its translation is CASSSPMDGHQPQHF.

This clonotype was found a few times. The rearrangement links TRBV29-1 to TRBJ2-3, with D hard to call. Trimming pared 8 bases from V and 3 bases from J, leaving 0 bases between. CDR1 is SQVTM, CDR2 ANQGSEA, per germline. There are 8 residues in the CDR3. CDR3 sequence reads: CSTDTQYF. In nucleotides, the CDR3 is TGCAGCACAGATACGCAGTATTTT.

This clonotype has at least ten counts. As DNA, the CDR3 is TGCAGTGCTAGATTCCAGCAAAACACCATATATTTT. It encodes CSARFQQNTIYF. This sequence joins TRBV20-1 and TRBJ1-3, with D uncertain. Germline assignment: CDR1 DFQATT and CDR2 SNEGSKA (reference sequence). The CDR3 has 12 amino acids. Trimming left V 2 bases short and J 6 bases short, with 8 bases between.

The CDR3: CASFFGTTADTQYF. The CDR3 DNA reads as TGTGCCAGCTTCTTTGGGACTACTGCCGATACGCAGTATTTT. The chain carries TRBV28 and TRBJ2-3, with TRBD2 matching over 7 bases. CDR1 and CDR2 (germline): MDHEN, SYDVKM. Unmatched junction bases numbered 11, after V lost 8 bases and J lost 6 bases. CDR3 length: 14 residues.

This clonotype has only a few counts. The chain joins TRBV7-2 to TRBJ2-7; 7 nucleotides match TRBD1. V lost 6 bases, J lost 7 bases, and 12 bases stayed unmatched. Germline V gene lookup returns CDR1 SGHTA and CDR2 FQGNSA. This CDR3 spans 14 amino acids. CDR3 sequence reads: CASRPGQSPQEQYF. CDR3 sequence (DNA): TGTGCCAGCAGACCGGGACAGAGCCCGCAGGAGCAGTACTTC. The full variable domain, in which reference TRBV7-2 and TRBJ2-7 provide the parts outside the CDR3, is GAGVSQSPSNKVTEKGKDVELRCDPISGHTALYWYRQSLGQGLEFLIYFQGNSAPDKSGLPSDRFSAERTGGSVSTLTIQRTQQEDSAVYLCASRPGQSPQEQYFGPGTRLTVT.

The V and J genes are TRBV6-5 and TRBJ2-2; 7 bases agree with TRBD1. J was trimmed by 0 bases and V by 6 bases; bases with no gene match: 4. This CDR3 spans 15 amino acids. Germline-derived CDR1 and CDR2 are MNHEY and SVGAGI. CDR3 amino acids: CASRRQGANTGELFF. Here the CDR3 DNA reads TGTGCCAGCAGGAGACAGGGAGCGAACACCGGGGAGCTGTTTTTT.

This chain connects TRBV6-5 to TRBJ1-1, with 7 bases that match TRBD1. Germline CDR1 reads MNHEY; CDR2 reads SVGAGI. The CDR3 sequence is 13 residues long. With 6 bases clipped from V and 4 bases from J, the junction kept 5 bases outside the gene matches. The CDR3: CASRNRGSTEAFF. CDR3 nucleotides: TGTGCCAGCAGGAACAGGGGAAGCACTGAAGCTTTCTTT.

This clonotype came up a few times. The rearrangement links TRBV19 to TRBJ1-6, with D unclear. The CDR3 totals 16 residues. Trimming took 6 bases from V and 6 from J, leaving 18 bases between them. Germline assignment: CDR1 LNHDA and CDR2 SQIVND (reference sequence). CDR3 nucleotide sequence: TGTGCCAGTAGCCCTATACCCTTGGAGTTTAATTCACCCCTCCACTTT. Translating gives CASSPIPLEFNSPLHF.

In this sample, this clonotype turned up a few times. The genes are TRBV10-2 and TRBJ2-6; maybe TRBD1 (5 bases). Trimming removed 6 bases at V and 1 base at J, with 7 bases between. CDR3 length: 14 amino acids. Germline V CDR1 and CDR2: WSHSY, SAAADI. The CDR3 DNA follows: TGCGCCAGCAGAGCAGGGTCTGGGGCCAACGTCCTGACTTTC. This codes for CASRAGSGANVLTF.

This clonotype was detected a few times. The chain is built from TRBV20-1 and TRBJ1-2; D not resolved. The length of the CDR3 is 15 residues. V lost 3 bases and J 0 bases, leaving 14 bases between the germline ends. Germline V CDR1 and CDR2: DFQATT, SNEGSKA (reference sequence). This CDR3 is CSASLGNDPNYGYTF. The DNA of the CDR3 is TGCAGTGCTAGTTTGGGGAACGACCCTAACTATGGCTACACCTTC.

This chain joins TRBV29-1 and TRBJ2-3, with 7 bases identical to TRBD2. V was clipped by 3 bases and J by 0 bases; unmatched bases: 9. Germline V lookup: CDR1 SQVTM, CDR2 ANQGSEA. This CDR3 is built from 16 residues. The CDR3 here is CSVEGEGSSSTDTQYF. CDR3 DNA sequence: TGCAGCGTTGAGGGGGAGGGGAGTTCTAGCACAGATACGCAGTATTTT.

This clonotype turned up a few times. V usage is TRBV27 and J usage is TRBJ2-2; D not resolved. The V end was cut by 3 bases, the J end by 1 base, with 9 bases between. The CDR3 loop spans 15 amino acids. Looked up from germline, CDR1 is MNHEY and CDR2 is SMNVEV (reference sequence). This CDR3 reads CASSFGDGNTGELFF. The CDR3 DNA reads TGTGCCAGCAGTTTCGGAGACGGGAACACCGGGGAGCTGTTTTTT.

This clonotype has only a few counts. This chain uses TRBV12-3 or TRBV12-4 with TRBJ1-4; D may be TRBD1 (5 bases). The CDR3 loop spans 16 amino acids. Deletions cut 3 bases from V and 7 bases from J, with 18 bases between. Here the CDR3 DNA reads TGTGCCAGCAGTTTGGCTAGTTTGGGGACTTCTGAAAAACTGTTTTTT. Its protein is CASSLASLGTSEKLFF.